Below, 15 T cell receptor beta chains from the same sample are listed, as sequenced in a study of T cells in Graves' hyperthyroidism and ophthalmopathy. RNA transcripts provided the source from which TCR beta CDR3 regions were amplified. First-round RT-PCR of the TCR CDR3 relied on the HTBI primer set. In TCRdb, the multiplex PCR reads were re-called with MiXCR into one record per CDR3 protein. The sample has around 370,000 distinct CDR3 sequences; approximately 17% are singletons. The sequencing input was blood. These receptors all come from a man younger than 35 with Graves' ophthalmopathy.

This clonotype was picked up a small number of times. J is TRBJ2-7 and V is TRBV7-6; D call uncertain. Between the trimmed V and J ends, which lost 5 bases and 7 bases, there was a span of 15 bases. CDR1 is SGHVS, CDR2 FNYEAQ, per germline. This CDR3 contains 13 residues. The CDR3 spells CASSTQPVREQYF. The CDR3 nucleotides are TGTGCCAGCAGCACCCAACCGGTTCGGGAGCAGTACTTC.

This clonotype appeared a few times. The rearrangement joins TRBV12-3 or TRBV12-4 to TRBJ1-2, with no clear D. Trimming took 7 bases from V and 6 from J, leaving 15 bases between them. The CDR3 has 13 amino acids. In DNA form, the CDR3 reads TGTGCCAGCACCCACTACAGTCATGATGGCTACACCTTC. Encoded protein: CASTHYSHDGYTF.

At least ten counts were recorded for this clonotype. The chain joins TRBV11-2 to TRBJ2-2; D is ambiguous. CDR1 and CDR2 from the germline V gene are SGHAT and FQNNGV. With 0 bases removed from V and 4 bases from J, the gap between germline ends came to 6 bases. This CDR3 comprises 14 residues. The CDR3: CASSLDGITGELFF. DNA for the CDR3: TGTGCCAGCAGCTTAGACGGAATCACCGGGGAGCTGTTTTTT. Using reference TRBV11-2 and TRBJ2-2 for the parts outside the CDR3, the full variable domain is EAGVAQSPRYKIIEKRQSVAFWCNPISGHATLYWYQQILGQGPKLLIQFQNNGVVDDSQLPKDRFSAERLKGVDSTLKIQPAKLEDSAVYLCASSLDGITGELFFGEGSRLTVL.

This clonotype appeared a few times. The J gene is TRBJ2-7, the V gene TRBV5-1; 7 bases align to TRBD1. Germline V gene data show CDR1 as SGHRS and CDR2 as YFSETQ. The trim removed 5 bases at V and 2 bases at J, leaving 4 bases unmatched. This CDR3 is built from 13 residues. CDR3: CASRHQGAYEQYF. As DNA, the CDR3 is TGCGCCAGCAGACATCAGGGGGCCTACGAGCAGTACTTC.

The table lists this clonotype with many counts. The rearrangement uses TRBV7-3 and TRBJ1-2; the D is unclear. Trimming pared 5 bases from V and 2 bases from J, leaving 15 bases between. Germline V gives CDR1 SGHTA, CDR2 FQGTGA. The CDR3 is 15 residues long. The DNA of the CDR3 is TGTGCCAGCAGCCAAGGAGTTGATCCAAACTATGGCTACACCTTC. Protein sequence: CASSQGVDPNYGYTF. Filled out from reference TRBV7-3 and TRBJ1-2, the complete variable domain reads GAGVSQTPSNKVTEKGKYVELRCDPISGHTALYWYRQSLGQGPEFLIYFQGTGAADDSGLPNDRFFAVRPEGSVSTLKIQRTERGDSAVYLCASSQGVDPNYGYTFGSGTRLTVV.

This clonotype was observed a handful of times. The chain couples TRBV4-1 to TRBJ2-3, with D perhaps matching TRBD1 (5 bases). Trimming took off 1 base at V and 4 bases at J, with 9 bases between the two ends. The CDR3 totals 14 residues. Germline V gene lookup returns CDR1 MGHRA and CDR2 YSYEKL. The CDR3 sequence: CASSQGREADTQYF. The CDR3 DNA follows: TGCGCCAGCAGCCAAGGCAGGGAAGCAGATACGCAGTATTTT.

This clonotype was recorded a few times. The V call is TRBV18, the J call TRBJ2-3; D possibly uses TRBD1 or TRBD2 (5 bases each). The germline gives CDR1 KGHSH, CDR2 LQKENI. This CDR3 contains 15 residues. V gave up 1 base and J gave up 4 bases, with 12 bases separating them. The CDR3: CASSPHGVGADTQYF. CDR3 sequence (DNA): TGTGCCAGCTCACCACACGGGGTAGGGGCAGATACGCAGTATTTT.

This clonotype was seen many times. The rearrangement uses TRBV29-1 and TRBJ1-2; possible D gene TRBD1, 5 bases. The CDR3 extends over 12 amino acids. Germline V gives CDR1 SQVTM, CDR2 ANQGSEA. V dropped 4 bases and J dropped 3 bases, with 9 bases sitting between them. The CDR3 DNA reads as TGCAGCGTTGCAGGGTTCGACTATGGCTACACCTTC. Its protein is CSVAGFDYGYTF.

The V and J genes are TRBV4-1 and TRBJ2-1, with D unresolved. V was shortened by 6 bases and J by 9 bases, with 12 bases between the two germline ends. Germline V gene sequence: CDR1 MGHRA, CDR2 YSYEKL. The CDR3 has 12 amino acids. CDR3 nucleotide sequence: TGCGCCAGCAGTTACCGGGCGCGTGAGCAGTTCTTC. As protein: CASSYRAREQFF.

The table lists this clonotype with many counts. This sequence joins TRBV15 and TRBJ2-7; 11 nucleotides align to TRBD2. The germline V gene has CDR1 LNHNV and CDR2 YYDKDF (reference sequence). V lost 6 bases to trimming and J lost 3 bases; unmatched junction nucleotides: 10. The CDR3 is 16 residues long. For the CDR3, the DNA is TGTGCCACCAGGGGATGGTTAACTAGCGGGGGCTACGAGCAGTACTTC. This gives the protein CATRGWLTSGGYEQYF. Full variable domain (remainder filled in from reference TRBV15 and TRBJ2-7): DAMVIQNPRYQVTQFGKPVTLSCSQTLNHNVMYWYQQKSSQAPKLLFHYYDKDFNNEADTPDNFQSRRPNTSFCFLDIRSPGLGDTAMYLCATRGWLTSGGYEQYFGPGTRLTVT.

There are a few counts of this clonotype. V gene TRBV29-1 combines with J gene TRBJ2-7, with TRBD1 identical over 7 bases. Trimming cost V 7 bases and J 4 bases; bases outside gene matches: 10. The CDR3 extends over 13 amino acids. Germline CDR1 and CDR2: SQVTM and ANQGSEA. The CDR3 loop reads CSAARAGGYEQYF. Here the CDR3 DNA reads TGCAGCGCCGCGAGGGCAGGGGGATACGAGCAGTACTTC.

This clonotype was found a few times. In DNA, the CDR3 is TGTGCCAGCAGCTCAGACGGAAACATTCAGTACTTC. Its translation is CASSSDGNIQYF. J is TRBJ2-4 and V is TRBV7-9, with D unclear. The CDR3 totals 12 residues. Per the germline V gene, CDR1 is SEHNR and CDR2 is FQNEAQ (reference sequence). V was shortened by 4 bases and J by 6 bases, with 7 bases between the two germline ends.

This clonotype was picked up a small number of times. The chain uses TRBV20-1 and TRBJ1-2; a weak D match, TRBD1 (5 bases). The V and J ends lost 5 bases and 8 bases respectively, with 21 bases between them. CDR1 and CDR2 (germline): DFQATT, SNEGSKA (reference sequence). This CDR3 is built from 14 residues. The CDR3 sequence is CSALRAGYVEGYTF. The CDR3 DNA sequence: TGCAGTGCTTTACGGGCAGGGTATGTCGAAGGCTACACCTTC.

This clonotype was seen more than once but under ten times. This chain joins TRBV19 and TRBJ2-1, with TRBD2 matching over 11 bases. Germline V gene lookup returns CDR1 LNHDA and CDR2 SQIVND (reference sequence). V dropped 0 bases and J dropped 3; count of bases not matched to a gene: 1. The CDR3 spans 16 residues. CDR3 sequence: CASSIDGLAGYNEQFF. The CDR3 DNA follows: TGTGCCAGTAGTATAGATGGACTAGCGGGCTACAATGAGCAGTTCTTC.

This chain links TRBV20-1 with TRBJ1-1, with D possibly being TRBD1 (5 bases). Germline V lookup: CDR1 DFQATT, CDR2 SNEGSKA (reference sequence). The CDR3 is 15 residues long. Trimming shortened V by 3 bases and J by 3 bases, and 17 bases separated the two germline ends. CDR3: CSARDPWGTYTEAFF. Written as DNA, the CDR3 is TGCAGTGCTAGGGACCCGTGGGGGACTTACACTGAAGCTTTCTTT.